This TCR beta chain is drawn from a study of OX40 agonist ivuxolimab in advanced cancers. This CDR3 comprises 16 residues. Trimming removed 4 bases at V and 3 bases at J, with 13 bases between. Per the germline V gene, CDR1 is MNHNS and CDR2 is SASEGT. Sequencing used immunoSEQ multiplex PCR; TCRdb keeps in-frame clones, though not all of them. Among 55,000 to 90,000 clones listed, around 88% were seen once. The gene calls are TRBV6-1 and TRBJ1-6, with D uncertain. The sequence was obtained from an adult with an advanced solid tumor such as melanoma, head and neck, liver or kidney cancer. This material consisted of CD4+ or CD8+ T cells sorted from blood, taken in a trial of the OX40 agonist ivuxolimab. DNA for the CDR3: TGTGCCAGCAGTGCAATTCAGGCCGTCTATAATTCACCCCTCCACTTT. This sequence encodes CASSAIQAVYNSPLHF.